A single sample is the source of the 6 T cell receptor beta chains below, sequenced in a study of T cells after posttransplantation cyclophosphamide. Sequencing used immunoSEQ multiplex PCR; TCRdb keeps in-frame clones, though not all of them. This record lists around 35,000 clones, none seen once only, and the top ten clones contain around 1.2%. Sequencing input: PBMCs. Every receptor here comes from a girl aged 5 to 17 in good health, CMV-negative, and a related stem cell transplant donor.

A remark on this clone: A junction boundary mismatches the germline segment, possibly from a read error. The chain employs TRBV5-3 and TRBJ1-1; the match to TRBD1 covers 7 bases. TRBV5-3 falls under the ORF class, with uncertain function. The CDR3 consists of 18 residues. The CDR3 spells CARSQPFRDRPLNTEASF. CDR3 DNA sequence: TGTGCCAGAAGCCAACCCTTCCGGGACAGACCATTGAACACTGAAGCTTCCTTT.

This clone was counted at least ten times. CDR3 nucleotides: TGTGCCAGCAGCTCCGGACTAGCGTGGAGGGAGACCCAGTACTTC. Translating gives CASSSGLAWRETQYF. The rearrangement links TRBV7-2 to TRBJ2-5; TRBD2 matches 9 bases. CDR1 and CDR2 from the germline V gene are SGHTA and FQGNSA. The CDR3 length is 15 residues. The trim removed 4 bases at V and 5 bases at J, leaving 8 bases unmatched.

This clone was recorded at least ten times. The chain carries TRBV6-4 and TRBJ2-2; D not resolved. The CDR3 has 13 residues. Looked up from germline, CDR1 is MRHNA and CDR2 is SNTAGT. V lost 0 bases and J lost 5, with 4 bases in between. The CDR3 region has the DNA TGTGCCAGCAGTGACTCCCAGACCGGGGAGCTGTTTTTT. It encodes CASSDSQTGELFF.

This clone has at least ten counts. The chain combines TRBV5-8 with TRBJ2-6; weak D call: TRBD1 (5 bases). Germline V lookup: CDR1 SGHTS, CDR2 YDEGEE. This CDR3 comprises 15 residues. V was pared by 7 bases and J by 4 bases, with 15 bases between. The CDR3 DNA reads TGTGCCAGCGGAAACAGGCATCCCGGGGCCAACGTCCTGACTTTC. Amino acids: CASGNRHPGANVLTF.

This clone has a count of ten or more. The chain joins TRBV7-8 to TRBJ2-1; TRBD2 matches at 8 bases. V trimming: 1 base; J trimming: 4 bases; junction bases outside the gene matches: 6. The CDR3 runs 16 residues. Germline CDR1 SGHVS, CDR2 FQNEAQ. Written as DNA, the CDR3 is TGTGCCAGCAGCTTAGTTTGGACTAGCCTGTACAATGAGCAGTTCTTC. Amino acid sequence: CASSLVWTSLYNEQFF.

This clone was recorded many times. The chain links TRBV7-2 to TRBJ1-3; 7 bases match TRBD1. Germline CDR1 is SGHTA and CDR2 is FQGNSA. With 5 bases clipped from V and 3 bases from J, the junction kept 4 bases outside the gene matches. The CDR3 extends over 14 amino acids. CDR3 DNA: TGTGCCAGCAGCCACTGGACAGGTGGAAACACCATATATTTT. Its translation is CASSHWTGGNTIYF.